The rows below give T cell receptor beta chains drawn from one sample of a study of T cell changes during pregnancy in multiple sclerosis. Here immunoSEQ multiplex PCR was the method, and the copy in TCRdb shows in-frame clones only, minus some. The sample shows tens of thousands of clones, approximately 92% of them seen only once. This specimen was peripheral blood, taken in the first trimester of pregnancy. Source of these receptors: a female donor with multiple sclerosis, enrolled in a pregnancy study. The CDR3 runs from the conserved cysteine through the conserved F or W. Fields, in order: J gene, D gene, clone size, V gene, CDR3 DNA, CDR3 protein. D genes are given only for firm matches. The size of a clone is reported for some rows only, either as once, few or many, or as a class for expanded clones.

>TRBJ2-7|.|.|TRBV27
TGTGCCAGCAGTTTAGCGCCCTTCAGGGGCCTACGATGGCAGTACTTC
CASSLAPFRGLRWQYF
>TRBJ1-2|TRBD1|.|TRBV19
TGTGCCAGTAGTATACTTCCGGGACAGGGGGCCTATGGCTACACCTTC
CASSILPGQGAYGYTF
>TRBJ1-2|TRBD1|.|TRBV29-1
TGCAGCGTTGATATGGGCTTCACAGGGGGCGCGCTCTATGGCTACACCTTC
CSVDMGFTGGALYGYTF
>TRBJ2-3|.|.|TRBV7-9
TGTGCCAGCAGCTTGTACAGTTCAGATACGCAGTATTTT
CASSLYSSDTQYF
>TRBJ1-1|TRBD1|once|TRBV29-1
TGCAGCGTTGAAAGACAGGGGAACACTGAAGCTTTCTTT
CSVERQGNTEAFF
>TRBJ2-2|TRBD1|.|TRBV9
TGTGCCAGCAGCTCGGGACAGGGGAGCACCGGGGAGCTGTTTTTT
CASSSGQGSTGELFF
>TRBJ2-5|.|once|TRBV2
TGTGCCAGCAGTCGGACTGATGGTCTACAAGAGACCCAGTACTTC
CASSRTDGLQETQYF
>TRBJ2-3|.|once|TRBV30
TGTGCCTGGAGTGTACTGGTGGATACGCAGTATTTT
CAWSVLVDTQYF
>TRBJ2-3|.|.|TRBV7-8
TGTGCCAGCAGGTACAACACAGATACGCAGTATTTT
CASRYNTDTQYF
>TRBJ2-1|TRBD2|.|TRBV9
TGTGCCAGCCACCCCCGTTTGGCGGGAGGACGAGAGCAGTTCTTC
CASHPRLAGGREQFF
>TRBJ1-6|.|.|TRBV7-6
TGTGCCAGCAGCTTAGTTCAGGGGCCTCCAAGCTCCTATAATTCACCCCTCCACTTT
CASSLVQGPPSSYNSPLHF
>TRBJ2-2|.|.|TRBV11-2
TGTGCCAGCACGTCACGGGGCCGGGCAGGGGTCGCCGGGGAGCTGTTTTTT
CASTSRGRAGVAGELFF
>TRBJ2-5|TRBD1|.|TRBV7-7
TGTGCCAGCAGCTTATACGGACAGGGTGAGACCCAGTACTTC
CASSLYGQGETQYF
>TRBJ1-3|.|.|TRBV6-5
TGTGCCAGCAGTTACGGGCCAGGGGCCTCTGGAAACACCATATATTTT
CASSYGPGASGNTIYF
>TRBJ2-5|TRBD1|.|TRBV6-5
TGTGCCAGCGCCCCCCGGGGCAGGGGGCGAGAGACCCAGTACTTC
CASAPRGRGRETQYF
>TRBJ1-5|.|.|TRBV19
TGTGCCAGTAGTATCTTACAGGGACCCTATACCAATCAGCCCCAGCATTTT
CASSILQGPYTNQPQHF
>TRBJ1-2|.|.|TRBV4-3
TGCGCCAGCAGCCAGGGCTTGGCCTATGGCTACACCTTC
CASSQGLAYGYTF
>TRBJ2-7|.|.|TRBV4-2
TGTGCCAGCAGCCAAGATGGGGCTGAAACCTACGAGCAGTACTTC
CASSQDGAETYEQYF
>TRBJ1-2|TRBD1|.|TRBV5-1
TGCGCCAGCAGCTCCCGACAGGGGGGAATCGGGCAGCATGGCTACACCTTC
CASSSRQGGIGQHGYTF
>TRBJ2-7|.|.|TRBV5-1
TGCGCCAGCAGGAAGACAGGGGAGGGCTTCTACGAGCAGTACTTC
CASRKTGEGFYEQYF
>TRBJ2-1|TRBD2|.|TRBV7-3
TGTGCCAGCAGCTTAAGCGGTAGGGGAGGGGTTAACAATGAGCAGTTCTTC
CASSLSGRGGVNNEQFF
>TRBJ2-5|.|.|TRBV11-2
TGTGCCAGCAGTACCGGGTCCTTCCAGCGGGAGACCCAGTACTTC
CASSTGSFQRETQYF
>TRBJ1-5|.|.|TRBV5-5
TGTGCCAGCAGCTTGAGCCCCTATAGCAATCAGCCCCAGCATTTT
CASSLSPYSNQPQHF
>TRBJ1-4|TRBD1|.|TRBV11-2
TGTGCCAGCAGCCGACAGGGAGTAGGTGAAAAACTGTTTTTT
CASSRQGVGEKLFF
>TRBJ1-6|TRBD1|.|TRBV4-2
TGTGCCAGCAGCCATGGGGACAGGGGGCTGAAATCACCCCTCCACTTT
CASSHGDRGLKSPLHF
>TRBJ1-1|.|.|TRBV19
TGTGCCAGTAGTATCGGCGGCGGGGCTGAAGCTTTCTTT
CASSIGGGAEAFF
>TRBJ1-2|TRBD1|.|TRBV11-2
TGTGCCAGCAGTAGCCCGGCCGGGACAGGGATCTACACCTTC
CASSSPAGTGIYTF
>TRBJ1-1|TRBD1|.|TRBV5-1
TGCGCCAGCAGCTTGGCACAGGGGACGGGGCGCACTGAAGCTTTCTTT
CASSLAQGTGRTEAFF
>TRBJ1-6|TRBD1|.|TRBV7-6
TGTGCCAGCAGCTTAGCGATAGGGACAGGGAGGAATAATTCACCCCTCCACTTT
CASSLAIGTGRNNSPLHF
>TRBJ2-7|.|.|TRBV15
TGTGCCACCAGCATCCTGGGTAGGGGGAGCCCCCTACGCTACGAGCAGTACTTC
CATSILGRGSPLRYEQYF
>TRBJ2-7|.|.|TRBV29-1
TGCAGCGTTGAGCCCACCAATAGAGAGGGGCAGTACTTC
CSVEPTNREGQYF
>TRBJ2-7|TRBD2|.|TRBV5-1
TGCGCCAGCCGCCTTACGGGGACTAGCGGGGACTACGAGCAGTACTTC
CASRLTGTSGDYEQYF
>TRBJ2-1|.|.|TRBV6-5
TGTGCCAGCAGTGGAATAGCAAGAAATGAGCAGTTCTTC
CASSGIARNEQFF
>TRBJ2-7|.|.|TRBV9
TGTGCCAGCAGCGGATGGCGCGGCGAGCAGTACTTC
CASSGWRGEQYF
>TRBJ1-5|.|.|TRBV7-3
TGTGCCAGCAGCTTAAGCGGTGGCAATCAGCCCCAGCATTTT
CASSLSGGNQPQHF
>TRBJ1-5|TRBD1|.|TRBV7-2
TGTGCCAGCAGCCGGACAGGTGATCAGCCCCAGCATTTT
CASSRTGDQPQHF
>TRBJ1-5|.|.|TRBV30
TGTGCCTGGAGTGTAAGCAGCAATCAGCCCCAGCATTTT
CAWSVSSNQPQHF
>TRBJ1-2|.|.|TRBV6-1
TGTGCCACCCTCGAGGGGGGGACGGCCGACTATGGCTACACCTTC
CATLEGGTADYGYTF
>TRBJ2-7|TRBD1|.|TRBV6-1
TGTGCCACCGATAGGACAGGGGAGGTCGAGCAGTACTTC
CATDRTGEVEQYF
>TRBJ1-1|.|.|TRBV2
TGTGCCAGCAGGGGGCGGGACGTCCGGGGCAAAGCTTTCTTT
CASRGRDVRGKAFF
>TRBJ1-4|.|.|TRBV29-1
TGCAGCGTTCTTGTAGCGGGGTTGGAAAAACTGTTTTTT
CSVLVAGLEKLFF
>TRBJ2-2|TRBD2|.|TRBV19
TGTGCCAGTAGTATAGAGGCTAGCGGCACCGGGGAGCTGTTTTTT
CASSIEASGTGELFF
>TRBJ2-7|TRBD2|.|TRBV5-1
TGCGCCAGCAGCTTAGCGGGAGGCTCCTACGAGCAGTACTTC
CASSLAGGSYEQYF
>TRBJ2-7|.|.|TRBV11-2
TGTGCCAGCAGCTTAGATCAACTTGATACCTACGAGCAGTACTTC
CASSLDQLDTYEQYF
>TRBJ1-4|TRBD1|.|TRBV5-1
TGCGCCAGCAGCGAAACAGGGGGCAGGAATGAAAAACTGTTTTTT
CASSETGGRNEKLFF